This T cell receptor beta chain stems from a study of blood T cells in healthy people across ages. Combining a sample-barcoded 5' primer with a J-beta primer mix, a second PCR ran for 7 to 11 cycles. CDR3-containing paired-end reads numbering at least 3 million came from each sample. TCRdb passed the 5' RACE reads through MiXCR, listing each CDR3 protein once. The sample yields around 900,000 distinct CDR3 sequences, roughly half seen once. The germline CDR1 and CDR2 sequences are SGHVS and FQNEAQ. CDR3 length equals 12 residues. Sequencing was done on a sample of blood. The chain carries TRBV7-8 and TRBJ2-4; 7 bases are a match to TRBD2. The DNA end is more similar to TRBJ2-7, so the J call may be wrong. The sequence was collected from a woman aged 55-70 years in good health. DNA of the CDR3: TGTGCCAGCAGGTCTTCGGGGGGCGAGCAGTACTTC. Its translation is CASRSSGGEQYF.